The source of this T cell receptor (beta chain) is a study of neurological immune-mediated disorders. The overall study: A relapsing-remitting course was seen in about 90% of the roughly 35 multiple sclerosis patients and a secondary progressive course in 3. The study's findings and limits: In HTLV-1-associated myelopathy, TCR clonal expansion was greatest, and in multiple sclerosis it was least, below healthy controls.

As for the cDNA, it was generated by 5'RACE with 10-nucleotide random UMIs. TCRdb re-derived calls from the 5' RACE reads in MiXCR, one entry per CDR3 protein. The sample includes roughly 71,000 distinct CDR3 sequences, less than 4% of them seen just once. The V and J ends lost 8 bases and 8 bases respectively, with 21 bases between them. The CDR3 spans 13 residues. Germline CDR1 DFQATT, CDR2 SNEGSKA (reference sequence). Stored at -80 C, 2 million PBMCs were the source of the unsorted libraries. This clonotype occurred many times. The antigen remains unidentified. This clonotype was sampled from a man aged 30-40 years with multiple sclerosis. This chain uses TRBV20-1 with TRBJ1-2; possible D gene TRBD1, 5 bases. The sequenced material came from PBMCs. The CDR3 loop is CSSTGLTPRGYTF. Here the CDR3 DNA reads TGCAGTTCGACGGGACTCACCCCTAGGGGCTACACCTTC.